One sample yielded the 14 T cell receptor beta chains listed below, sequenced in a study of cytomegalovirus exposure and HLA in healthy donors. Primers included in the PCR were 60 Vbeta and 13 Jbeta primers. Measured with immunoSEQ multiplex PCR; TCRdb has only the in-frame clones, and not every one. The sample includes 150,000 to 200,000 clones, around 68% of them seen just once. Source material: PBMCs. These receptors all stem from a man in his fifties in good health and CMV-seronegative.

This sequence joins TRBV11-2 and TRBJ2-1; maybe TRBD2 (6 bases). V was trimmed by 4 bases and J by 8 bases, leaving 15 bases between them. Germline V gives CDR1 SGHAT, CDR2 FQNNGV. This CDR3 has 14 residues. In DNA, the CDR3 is TGTGCCAGCAGCTCATGGACTAATCCCGATGAGCAGTTCTTC. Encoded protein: CASSSWTNPDEQFF.

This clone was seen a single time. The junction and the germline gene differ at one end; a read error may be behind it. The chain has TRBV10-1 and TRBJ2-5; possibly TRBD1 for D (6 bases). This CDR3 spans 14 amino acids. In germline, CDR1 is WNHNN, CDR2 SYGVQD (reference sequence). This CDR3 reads CASSPGAGQVTQYF. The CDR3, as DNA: TGCGCCAGCAGTCCAGGGGCAGGCCAAGTGACCCAGTACTTC.

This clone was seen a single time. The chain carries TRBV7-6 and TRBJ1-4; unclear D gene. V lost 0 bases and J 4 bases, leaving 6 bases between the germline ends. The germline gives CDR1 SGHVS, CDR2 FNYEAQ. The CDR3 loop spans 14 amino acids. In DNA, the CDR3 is TGTGCCAGCAGCTTAGCGGTCAGTAATGAAAAACTGTTTTTT. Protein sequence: CASSLAVSNEKLFF. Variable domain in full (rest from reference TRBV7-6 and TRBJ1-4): GAGVSQSPRYKVTKRGQDVALRCDPISGHVSLYWYRQALGQGPEFLTYFNYEAQQDKSGLPNDRFSAERPEGSISTLTIQRTEQRDSAMYRCASSLAVSNEKLFFGSGTQLSVL.

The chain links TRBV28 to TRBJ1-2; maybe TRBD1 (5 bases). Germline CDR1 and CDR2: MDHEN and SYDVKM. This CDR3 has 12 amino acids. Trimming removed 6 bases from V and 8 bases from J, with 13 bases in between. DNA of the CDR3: TGTGCCAGCAGCGTTAACAGGCCCGGCTACACCTTC. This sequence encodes CASSVNRPGYTF.

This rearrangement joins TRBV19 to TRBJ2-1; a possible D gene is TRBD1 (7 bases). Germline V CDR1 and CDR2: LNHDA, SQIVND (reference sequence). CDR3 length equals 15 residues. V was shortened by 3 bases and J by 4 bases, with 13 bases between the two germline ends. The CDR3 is CASSMAGGGYNEQFF. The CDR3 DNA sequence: TGTGCCAGTAGTATGGCAGGGGGAGGTTACAATGAGCAGTTCTTC.

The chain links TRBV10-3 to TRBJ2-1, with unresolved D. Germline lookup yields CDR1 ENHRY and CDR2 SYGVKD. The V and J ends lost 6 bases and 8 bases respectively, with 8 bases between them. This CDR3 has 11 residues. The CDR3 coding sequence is TGTGCCATCAGGAAGAGCGATGAGCAGTTCTTC. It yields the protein CAIRKSDEQFF.

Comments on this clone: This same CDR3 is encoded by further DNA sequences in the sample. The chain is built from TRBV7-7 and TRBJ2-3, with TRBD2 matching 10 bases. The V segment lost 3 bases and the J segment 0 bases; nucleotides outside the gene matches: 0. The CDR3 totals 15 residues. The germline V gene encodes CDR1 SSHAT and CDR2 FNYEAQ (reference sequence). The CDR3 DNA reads TGTGCCAGCAGCTTGACTAGCGGGAGCACAGATACGCAGTATTTT. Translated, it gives CASSLTSGSTDTQYF.

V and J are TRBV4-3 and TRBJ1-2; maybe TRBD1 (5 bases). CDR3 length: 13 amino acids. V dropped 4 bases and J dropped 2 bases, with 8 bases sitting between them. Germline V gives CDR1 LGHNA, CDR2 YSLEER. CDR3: CASSRGGNYGYTF. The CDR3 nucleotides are TGCGCCAGCAGCCGCGGGGGGAACTATGGCTACACCTTC.

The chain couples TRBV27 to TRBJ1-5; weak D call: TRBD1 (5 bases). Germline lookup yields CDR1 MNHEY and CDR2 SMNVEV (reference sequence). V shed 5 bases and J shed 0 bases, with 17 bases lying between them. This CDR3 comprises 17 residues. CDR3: CASSPLPRQYSNQPQHF. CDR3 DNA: TGTGCCAGCAGTCCCCTACCCCGACAGTATAGCAATCAGCCCCAGCATTTT.

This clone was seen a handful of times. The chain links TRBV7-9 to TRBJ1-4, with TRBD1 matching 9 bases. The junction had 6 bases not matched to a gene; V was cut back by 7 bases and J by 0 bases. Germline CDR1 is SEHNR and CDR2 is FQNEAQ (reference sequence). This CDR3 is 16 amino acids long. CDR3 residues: CASNLRQGATNEKLFF. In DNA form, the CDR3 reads TGTGCCAGCAACCTTCGACAGGGGGCAACTAATGAAAAACTGTTTTTT.

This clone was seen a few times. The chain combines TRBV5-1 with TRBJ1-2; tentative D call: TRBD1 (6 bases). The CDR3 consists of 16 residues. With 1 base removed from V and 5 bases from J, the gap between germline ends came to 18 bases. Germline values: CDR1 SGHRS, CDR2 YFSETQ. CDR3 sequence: CASSLYRETGAYGYTF. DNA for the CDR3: TGCGCCAGCAGCTTGTATCGTGAGACAGGAGCTTATGGCTACACCTTC.

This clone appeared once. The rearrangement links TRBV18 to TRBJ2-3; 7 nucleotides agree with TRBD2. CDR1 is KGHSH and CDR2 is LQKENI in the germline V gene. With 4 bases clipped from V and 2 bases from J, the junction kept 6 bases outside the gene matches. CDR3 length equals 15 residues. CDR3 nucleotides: TGTGCCAGCTCACAACAAGCGGGGTACACAGATACGCAGTATTTT. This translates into CASSQQAGYTDTQYF.

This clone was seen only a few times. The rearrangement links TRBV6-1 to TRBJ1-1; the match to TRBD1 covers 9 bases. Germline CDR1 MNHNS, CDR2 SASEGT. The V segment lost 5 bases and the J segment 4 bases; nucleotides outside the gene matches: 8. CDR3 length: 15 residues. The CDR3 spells CASSFRQGGTTEAFF. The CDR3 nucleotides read TGTGCCAGCAGTTTTAGACAGGGGGGGACCACTGAAGCTTTCTTT.

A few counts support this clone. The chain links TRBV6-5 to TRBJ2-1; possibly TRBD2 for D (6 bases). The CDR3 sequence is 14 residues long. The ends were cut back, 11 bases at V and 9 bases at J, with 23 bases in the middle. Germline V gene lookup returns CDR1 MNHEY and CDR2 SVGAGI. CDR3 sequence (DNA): TGTGCCGCCCGGATGGGACTGGGGGGTGGTGAGCAGTTCTTC. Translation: CAARMGLGGGEQFF.